A single sample is the source of the 8 T cell receptor beta chains below, sequenced in a study of type 1 regulatory T cells. The study, taken as a whole, reports: Tr1 cells had a more restricted TCR repertoire than non-Tr1 cells.

TCRdb reanalysed the reads using MiXCR and keeps one entry per CDR3 protein. The top ten hold more than 6.5% of the sample, which has around 64,000 distinct CDR3 sequences, around 21% seen once. These TCRs' antigens remain unknown. Sequencing input: cultured type 1 regulatory T (Tr1) cells, either the whole culture or a sorted fraction (not recorded which). These receptors were taken from a human donor in good health.

A few counts support this clonotype. The chain has TRBV29-1 and TRBJ2-5; 14 nucleotides align to TRBD2. The germline V gene has CDR1 SQVTM and CDR2 ANQGSEA. CDR3 length: 14 amino acids. V lost 4 bases, J lost 3 bases, and 1 base stayed unmatched. The DNA of the CDR3 is TGCAGCGTTGGACTAGCGGGAGGGAAAGAGACCCAGTACTTC. It yields the protein CSVGLAGGKETQYF.

The rearrangement joins TRBV5-1 to TRBJ2-1; the D gene is possibly TRBD2 (6 bases). This CDR3 contains 15 residues. CDR1 and CDR2 (germline): SGHRS, YFSETQ. The V end was cut by 4 bases, the J end by 2 bases, with 13 bases between. The CDR3 coding sequence is TGCGCCAGCAGCATAGACTCTAGCGCCTACAATGAGCAGTTCTTC. This gives the protein CASSIDSSAYNEQFF. Full variable domain (rest looked up from reference TRBV5-1 and TRBJ2-1): KAGVTQTPRYLIKTRGQQVTLSCSPISGHRSVSWYQQTPGQGLQFLFEYFSETQRNKGNFPGRFSGRQFSNSRSEMNVSTLELGDSALYLCASSIDSSAYNEQFFGPGTRLTVL.

The gene calls are TRBV6-4 and TRBJ2-3; 9 nucleotides align to TRBD1. The length of the CDR3 is 14 residues. The V gene's germline CDR1 is MRHNA and CDR2 SNTAGT. The trim removed 4 bases at V and 1 base at J, leaving 0 bases unmatched. CDR3 loop: CASSGTGGTDTQYF. In nucleotides, the CDR3 is TGTGCCAGCAGTGGGACAGGGGGCACAGATACGCAGTATTTT.

The chain uses TRBV3-1 and TRBJ2-1, with D unresolved. This CDR3 has 16 amino acids. From germline, CDR1 is LGHDT and CDR2 YNNKEL (reference sequence). Trimming shortened V by 1 base and J by 3 bases, and 13 bases separated the two germline ends. In nucleotides, the CDR3 is TGTGCCAGCAGCCAAGTCGGGCTAAAATTCTACAATGAGCAGTTCTTC. Its translation: CASSQVGLKFYNEQFF.

In this sample, this clonotype turned up many times. The CDR3 loop reads CASSPDSYGYTF. In nucleotides, the CDR3 is TGTGCCAGCTCACCAGACAGCTATGGCTACACCTTC. The chain carries TRBV18 and TRBJ1-2, with a weak D call TRBD1 (5 bases). Trimming took 2 bases from V and 4 from J, leaving 5 bases between them. In germline, CDR1 is KGHSH, CDR2 LQKENI. This CDR3 is built from 12 residues. The complete variable domain, with remaining parts taken from reference TRBV18 and TRBJ1-2, reads NAGVMQNPRHLVRRRGQEARLRCSPMKGHSHVYWYRQLPEEGLKFMVYLQKENIIDESGMPKERFSAEFPKEGPSILRIQQVVRGDSAAYFCASSPDSYGYTFGSGTRLTVV.

The rearrangement joins TRBV5-1 to TRBJ1-2; D not resolved. Per germline, CDR1 SGHRS and CDR2 YFSETQ. There are 12 residues in the CDR3. With 0 bases removed from V and 10 bases from J, the gap between germline ends came to 10 bases. The CDR3 nucleotides read TGCGCCAGCAGCTTGGTCCCCCCTAACTACACCTTC. Amino acids: CASSLVPPNYTF.

The gene calls are TRBV5-1 and TRBJ2-7; 9 positions agree with TRBD2. V gave up 4 bases and J gave up 2 bases; unmatched junction bases: 4. CDR3 length equals 14 residues. Germline V lookup: CDR1 SGHRS, CDR2 YFSETQ. In DNA, the CDR3 is TGCGCCAGCAGCGTTAGCGGGAGCGCCTACGAGCAGTACTTC. Protein product: CASSVSGSAYEQYF.

The CDR3 loop is CASSLWSGNTEAFF. In DNA, the CDR3 is TGTGCCAGCAGCTTATGGTCCGGGAACACTGAAGCTTTCTTT. This rearrangement joins TRBV7-2 to TRBJ1-1; D is undetermined. V lost 2 bases, J lost 1 base, and 8 bases lay in between. CDR1 SGHTA and CDR2 FQGNSA come from the germline V gene. This CDR3 spans 14 amino acids.